This T cell receptor (beta chain) is drawn from a study of T-cell memory formation after mild COVID-19. Germline V gives CDR1 SGHRS, CDR2 YFSETQ. CDR3 length: 16 residues. Trimming pared 4 bases from V and 0 bases from J, leaving 11 bases between. This clonotype came up many times. Each CDR3 protein is one row after TCRdb ran MiXCR on the 5' RACE reads. The table records tens of thousands of distinct CDR3 sequences, approximately 15% of them present only once. The chain couples TRBV5-1 to TRBJ2-6, with D uncertain. This sequence was found in a man aged 18 to 30 who had mild COVID-19 (a few samples of this study predate the infection). Cell type and time point are not known. Sequences were obtained from PBMCs or a T cell subset sorted from them (not recorded which). CDR3 region: CASSPEGSSGANVLTF. In DNA form, the CDR3 reads TGCGCCAGCAGCCCTGAAGGCAGCTCTGGGGCCAACGTCCTGACTTTC.